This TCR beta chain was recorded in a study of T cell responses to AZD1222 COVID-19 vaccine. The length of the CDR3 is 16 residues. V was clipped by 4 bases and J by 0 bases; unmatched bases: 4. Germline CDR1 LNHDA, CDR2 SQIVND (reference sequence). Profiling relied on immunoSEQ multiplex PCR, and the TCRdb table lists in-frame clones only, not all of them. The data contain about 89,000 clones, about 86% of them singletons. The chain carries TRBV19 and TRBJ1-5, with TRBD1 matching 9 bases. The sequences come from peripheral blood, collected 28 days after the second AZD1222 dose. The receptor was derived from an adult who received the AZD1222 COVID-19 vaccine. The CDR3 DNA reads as TGTGCCAGTAGTACTACAGGGGGCCCTAGCAATCAGCCCCAGCATTTT. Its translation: CASSTTGGPSNQPQHF.